This T cell receptor beta chain was profiled in a study of blood T cell repertoires in COVID-19. Overall study: Acute-phase and convalescent COVID-19 samples originated in the United States, Italy and Spain. T cells, B-cell-depleted T cells, or PBMCs supplied cDNA or gDNA.

Germline V gives CDR1 SGHVS, CDR2 FQNEAQ. The length of the CDR3 is 14 residues. The V gene end was trimmed by 5 bases and the J gene end by 0 bases; junction bases not matched to a gene: 3. Method: immunoSEQ multiplex PCR; TCRdb's copy keeps in-frame clones and lacks some. The sample lists 50,000 to 70,000 clones, 60% to 85% occurring once. This clone was seen a handful of times. The specimen was peripheral blood. The chain combines TRBV7-8 with TRBJ1-1; 7 bases are a match to TRBD1. The TCR originated in a human donor in a cohort sampled during active COVID-19. The CDR3 sequence is CASSVDRVNTEAFF. In DNA form, the CDR3 reads TGTGCCAGCAGCGTCGACAGGGTGAACACTGAAGCTTTCTTT.